The rows below give T cell receptor beta chains drawn from one sample of a study of T cells after yellow fever vaccination. TCRdb analysed the 5' RACE reads with MiXCR anew, one entry per CDR3 protein. This table has under 400,000 distinct CDR3 sequences, roughly 11% appearing once. The material sequenced was PBMCs, taken on the day of the first yellow fever vaccination. Source of these receptors: a man aged 18-30 years who received the YFV17D yellow fever vaccine. CDR3s include the opening cysteine and the closing phenylalanine or tryptophan. The D gene is left open where the match is weak. Clone size, where shown, is once, few, many, or a class for clones that have expanded.

abundance	v_gene	j_gene	d_gene	CDR3nt	CDR3aa
few	TRBV4-1	TRBJ1-3	.	TGCGCCAGCAGCCAAGATCATGCAGGGTGGGGAAACACCATATATTTT	CASSQDHAGWGNTIYF
few	TRBV6-1	TRBJ2-2	TRBD1	TGTGCCAGCAGTGAGATCTCGGGACAGGGGAGAGTGACCGGGGAGCTGTTTTTT	CASSEISGQGRVTGELFF
.	TRBV4-3	TRBJ2-3	.	TGCGCCAGCAGCCAAGATCTCGCAGGTTATACGCAGTATTTT	CASSQDLAGYTQYF
.	TRBV29-1	TRBJ2-1	TRBD2	TGCAGCGTTGAAGAAGGGCGGGGGGGCTACAATGAGCAGTTCTTC	CSVEEGRGGYNEQFF
few	TRBV11-2	TRBJ2-1	.	TGTGCCAGCTCTGGGGTCACGTCCTCCTACAATGAGCAGTTCTTC	CASSGVTSSYNEQFF
few	TRBV5-6	TRBJ2-1	.	TGTGCCAGCAGCTTGGAGTACCGCAATGAGCAGTTCTTC	CASSLEYRNEQFF
few	TRBV6-4	TRBJ2-2	.	TGTGCCAGCAGTGACTCTGGGCTGCCGGGGGGCCTTTCTTATTCCGGGGAGCTGTTTTTT	CASSDSGLPGGLSYSGELFF
.	TRBV7-9	TRBJ2-1	TRBD2	TGTGCCAGCCGACCTCCTTTAGACCTCGCCCGGGGGGGCAACTACAATGAGCAGTTCTTC	CASRPPLDLARGGNYNEQFF
few	TRBV29-1	TRBJ1-2	.	TGCAGCGTTGAAGGCGGAAGGGTAGGCTATGGCTACACCTTC	CSVEGGRVGYGYTF
few	TRBV11-2	TRBJ2-4	.	TGTGCCAGCAGCCTAAAAGCCACAGGGAATTCTCGGTGGGACATTCAGTACTTC	CASSLKATGNSRWDIQYF
few	TRBV19	TRBJ2-2	TRBD1	TGTGCCAGTGGTTCCTCCGACAGGGGAACGAACACCGGGGAGCTGTTTTTT	CASGSSDRGTNTGELFF
many	TRBV4-1	TRBJ2-3	.	TGCGCCAGCAGCCTTACCTGGGGATTCTATAAATCTAGCACAGATACGCAGTATTTT	CASSLTWGFYKSSTDTQYF
few	TRBV7-9	TRBJ2-5	.	TGTGCCAGCAGCTTAGTGGGGGGCCCTTTTGGGCAAGAGACCCAGTACTTC	CASSLVGGPFGQETQYF
few	TRBV4-3	TRBJ1-1	.	TGCGCCAGCAGCCAAGATCGGGGGGCTAAAGCTTTCTTT	CASSQDRGAKAFF
few	TRBV7-3	TRBJ2-2	.	TGTGCCAGCAGCTTCAGCGGGCCCGGGGAGCTGTTTTTT	CASSFSGPGELFF
.	TRBV6-1	TRBJ2-2	.	TGTGCCAGCAGTGTCCGGGACGGTCGCACCGGGGAGCTGTTTTTT	CASSVRDGRTGELFF